The entry below gives a single T cell receptor beta chain sequence along with its context. This receptor's antigen is unknown. Per-base quality was not reported, and no clone a single base away is much larger than it. The data derive from a study of OX40 agonist ivuxolimab in advanced cancers. Study-level background: Ivuxolimab, which targeted the costimulatory receptor OX40 (CD134), was an agonistic, fully human IgG2 monoclonal antibody. Intravenous ivuxolimab was administered to patients every 2 weeks at six dose levels: 0.01, 0.1, 0.3, 1.5, 3 and 10 mg/kg. Among the roughly 50 dose-escalation patients, around 20 had hepatocellular carcinoma, 15 or so melanoma, 9 renal cell carcinoma and 9 head and neck cancer. The dose-escalation cohort was about 86% male with a mean age of approximately 59 years, ranging from about 23 to 85. Patients were allowed to have had prior anti-PD-1, anti-PD-L1 or anti-CTLA-4 therapy, and 30% to 40% of the dose-escalation patients had previously received checkpoint inhibitors. Partial responses occurred in three dose-escalation patients: two with cutaneous melanoma and one with hepatocellular carcinoma. The point of sequencing TCRbeta in the periphery was to test whether ivuxolimab changed TCR sequence diversity and drove clonal T-cell expansion. The paper describes the monotherapy dose-escalation part (N of about 57 patients) of the phase I trial of ivuxolimab. The study at large found these results: Antigen specificity was not determined for the clonally expanded peripheral T cells. Low levels of normalized T-cell clonal expansion were also seen in some patients who did not respond. In partial responders in the 0.1-3.0 mg/kg groups, normalized peripheral clonal expansion was found to be among the lowest, especially among CD8+ T cells. Clonal expansion of both CD4+ and CD8+ blood T cells was observed from baseline to week 6 at doses 0.1 to 3.0 mg/kg. On average, CD8+ T cells showed more expanded clones than CD4+ T cells after ivuxolimab.

The trial excluded patients who had a history of autoimmune disease or who were on systemic immunosuppression. Peripheral blood for TCR sequencing was drawn from every dose cohort at baseline, at cycle 4 day 1 and at cycle 7 day 1. Samples were obtained from an open-label, multicenter, first-in-human phase I dose-escalation trial of ivuxolimab. Adults with locally advanced or metastatic head and neck squamous cell, hepatocellular, melanoma or renal cell carcinoma were enrolled in the trial. Before TCR sequencing, CD4+ T cells and CD8+ T cells from peripheral blood were sorted into separate populations. For sequencing of the TCRbeta CDR3 region, genomic DNA was extracted from the sorted cells. The immunoSEQ Assay was used for sequencing of TCRbeta CDR3 regions. TCRdb provides this immuneACCESS table in a form limited to in-frame rearrangements. Some clones are lacking; in checked studies, under half of them reflect an unresolved V gene, and why the rest are absent is not known. Recorded for this sample are roughly 77,000 clones; about 85% of them occurred a single time. The ten largest clones add up to around 4.2% of the sample.

According to the germline V gene, CDR1 reads ENHRY and CDR2 reads SYGVKD. Including cysteine and phenylalanine, the CDR3 has 14 amino acids. Only the CDR3 DNA is retained, 42 bases long and in frame from the first base. The trim is 6 bases for V and 0 bases for J, with a gap of 9 bases between the germline ends. The specimen comprised CD4+ or CD8+ T cells sorted from blood, sampled in a trial of the OX40 agonist ivuxolimab. The rearranged segments are TRBV10-3 and TRBJ1-5; confidence is insufficient to name the D gene. The origin of this receptor is an adult with an advanced solid tumor such as melanoma, head and neck, liver or kidney cancer. The CDR3 region reads CAIRAATSNQPQHF. The nucleotides are TGTGCCATCAGGGCGGCCACTAGCAATCAGCCCCAGCATTTT.